A selection of T cell receptor beta chains follows, all from one sample in a study of OX40 agonist ivuxolimab in advanced cancers. The table came from immunoSEQ multiplex PCR; TCRdb's copy has only in-frame clones and leaves some out. The top ten clones hold nearly 7.5% of a sample with roughly 100,000 clones, approximately 90% of them seen once. The source was CD4+ or CD8+ T cells sorted from blood, collected in a trial of the OX40 agonist ivuxolimab. Receptors were obtained from an adult with an advanced solid tumor such as melanoma, head and neck, liver or kidney cancer. The CDR3 runs from the conserved cysteine through the conserved F or W. A D gene is named only where the DNA matches it firmly. Clone sizes are given selectively: once, few, many, or a class where the clone is expanded.

TRBJ2-7 TRBV27 14 TRBD1 NA TGTGCCAGCAGTGGACAGGGCGACTCCTACGAGCAGTACTTC CASSGQGDSYEQYF
TRBJ2-3 TRBV6-6 15 TRBD2 NA TGTGCCAGCAGTCAAGGGACTAGCGGCACAGATACGCAGTATTTT CASSQGTSGTDTQYF
TRBJ1-6 TRBV18 13 TRBD1 few TGTGCCAGCTCCGGGACAGGGGATTCACCCCTCCACTTT CASSGTGDSPLHF
TRBJ1-4 TRBV27 10 NA NA TGTGCCAGCAAAGGGGAAAAACTGTTTTTT CASKGEKLFF
TRBJ1-4 TRBV28 19 TRBD1 NA TGTGCCAGCAGCCTGATGGGACAGCCCTTCGGGGGGTCTGATGAAAAACTGTTTTTT CASSLMGQPFGGSDEKLFF
TRBJ1-1 TRBV2 12 TRBD1 NA TGTGCCAGCAGTGGGGACAGGCATGAAGCTTTCTTT CASSGDRHEAFF
TRBJ2-7 TRBV5-6 16 TRBD2 NA TGTGCCAGCAGCTTATTACTAGCGGGAGGGTTAGGCGAGCAGTACTTC CASSLLLAGGLGEQYF
TRBJ2-7 TRBV5-5 15 TRBD2 few TGTGCCAGCAGCATTTCCCTAGCGGGGCCTTACGAGCAGTACTTC CASSISLAGPYEQYF
TRBJ2-4 TRBV19 14 NA NA TGTGCCAGTAGTATCCCCCAAGGCCGGCGGATTCAGTACTTC CASSIPQGRRIQYF
TRBJ2-7 TRBV7-8 12 NA NA TGTGCCAGCAGCTTAGATGTGGACGAGCAGTACTTC CASSLDVDEQYF
TRBJ2-7 TRBV5-4 11 NA NA TGTGCCAGCAGCGCCAGGGGCGAGCAGTACTTC CASSARGEQYF
TRBJ1-2 TRBV6-6 14 NA NA TGTGCCAGCAGTTACACAGGGTGGGACTATGGCTACACCTTC CASSYTGWDYGYTF
TRBJ2-3 TRBV7-9 14 NA NA TGTGCCAGCAGCCCATTCGCTTTACCAGATACGCAGTATTTT CASSPFALPDTQYF
TRBJ2-7 TRBV7-9 13 NA NA TGTGCCAGCAGTCCCAGGTCGCGCCACGAGCAGTACTTC CASSPRSRHEQYF
TRBJ2-3 TRBV2 17 TRBD2 once TGTGCCAGCAGTCGACTAGCGGGAGCGGGTGGCACAGATACGCAGTATTTT CASSRLAGAGGTDTQYF
TRBJ1-2 TRBV27 14 NA NA TGTGCCAGCAGTTTGTCTCCCGGGGCTTACGGCTACACCTTC CASSLSPGAYGYTF
TRBJ2-2 TRBV13 12 NA NA TGTGCCAGCAGCTTACCCACCGGGGAGCTGTTTTTT CASSLPTGELFF
TRBJ2-1 TRBV9 15 NA NA TGTGCCAGCAGCCACCCCTGGGACTCACACAATGAGCAGTTCTTC CASSHPWDSHNEQFF
TRBJ2-5 TRBV7-2 13 NA NA TGTGCCAGCAGGGAGATGCCCCAAGAGACCCAGTACTTC CASREMPQETQYF
TRBJ2-3 TRBV7-4 20 TRBD2 NA TGTGCCAGCAGCTTTCCGACTAGCGGGAGCCGCCGCTTAAGCACAGATACGCAGTATTTT CASSFPTSGSRRLSTDTQYF
TRBJ2-7 TRBV2 15 TRBD1 NA TGTGCCAGCAGTGATCACAGGGGGCGCTGGGACGAGCAGTACTTC CASSDHRGRWDEQYF
TRBJ1-1 TRBV27 11 NA NA TGTGCCTCGGGGGGGAACACTGAAGCTTTCTTT CASGGNTEAFF
TRBJ2-3 TRBV27 15 NA NA TGTGCCAGCAGTTTATCACGGCGGTTCACAGATACGCAGTATTTT CASSLSRRFTDTQYF
TRBJ2-5 TRBV2 12 NA NA TGTGCCAGCACGGGAGTCGGGGAGACCCAGTACTTC CASTGVGETQYF
TRBJ1-1 TRBV10-1 13 NA NA TGCGCCAGCAGTGATCAGGTCGGAGGTGAAGCTTTCTTT CASSDQVGGEAFF
TRBJ1-2 TRBV6-5 13 NA NA TGTGCCAGCAGTTACTCGAAGACAGGAGGCTACACCTTC CASSYSKTGGYTF
TRBJ2-7 TRBV6-6 15 NA NA TGTGCCAGCAGTTACTCTCGGGAGCCGTCCTACGAGCAGTACTTC CASSYSREPSYEQYF
TRBJ2-3 TRBV9 19 TRBD1 NA TGTGCCAGCAGCGCCCATCCCCCACAGGACAGGGTATTGCCAGATACGCAGTATTTT CASSAHPPQDRVLPDTQYF
TRBJ2-7 TRBV30 12 TRBD2 NA TGTGCCTGGGGTCAAACTAGCGCCGAGCAGTACTTC CAWGQTSAEQYF
TRBJ1-4 TRBV6-1 13 TRBD1 NA TGTGCCAGCAGGAAGTGGACAGGGGAAAAACTGTTTTTT CASRKWTGEKLFF
TRBJ2-5 TRBV11-3 16 NA NA TGTGCCAGCAGCTTTCCCGGACAAGGGGCCCAAGAGACCCAGTACTTC CASSFPGQGAQETQYF
TRBJ1-1 TRBV13 20 TRBD1 NA TGTGCCAGCAGCTTAGGAAGTACGTGGGGCAGGGGGCGAGGTGGGACTGAAGCTTTCTTT CASSLGSTWGRGRGGTEAFF
TRBJ1-2 TRBV19 16 TRBD1 NA TGTGCCAGTAGTCCATTGGGACAGGGCTCGCCCTATGGCTACACCTTC CASSPLGQGSPYGYTF
TRBJ1-1 TRBV11-1 13 NA NA TGTGCCAGCAAAGGAGCGGTGAACACTGAAGCTTTCTTT CASKGAVNTEAFF
TRBJ1-1 TRBV30 13 NA once TGTGCCTGGACCAGGGGAACGGGGACTGAAGCTTTCTTT CAWTRGTGTEAFF
TRBJ1-3 TRBV2 16 TRBD1 NA TGTGCCAGCAGAACCCCGGGACAGGGATTTGGAAACACCATATATTTT CASRTPGQGFGNTIYF
TRBJ1-5 TRBV25-1 16 NA NA TGTGCCAGCAGTGATTCAGGGGCAGGGCGGAATCAGCCCCAGCATTTT CASSDSGAGRNQPQHF
TRBJ2-1 TRBV27 11 TRBD1 NA TGTGCCAGCAGTACCTACCAGGGGGAGTTCTTC CASSTYQGEFF
TRBJ2-2 TRBV6-5 15 NA NA TGTGCCAGCAGTTCGAGTCTGTGGGGTGGCGGGGAGCTGTTTTTT CASSSSLWGGGELFF
TRBJ2-1 TRBV27 15 NA NA TGTGCCAGCAGTCTAGGACAGGGACTATACAATGAGCAGTTCTTC CASSLGQGLYNEQFF
TRBJ2-6 TRBV19 14 NA many TGTGCCAGCAACGAGGCCTCTGGGGCCAACGTCCTGACTTTC CASNEASGANVLTF
TRBJ1-5 TRBV6-1 13 NA NA TGTGCCAGCAGTACCGGACAAGAGCAGCCCCAGCATTTT CASSTGQEQPQHF
TRBJ1-1 TRBV15 16 TRBD1 NA TGTGCCACCACACCGGGACAGGGTTTTTGGAACACTGAAGCTTTCTTT CATTPGQGFWNTEAFF
TRBJ2-3 TRBV28 14 NA NA TGTGCCAGCAGTTTGGTCGGAAGCACAGATACGCAGTATTTT CASSLVGSTDTQYF
TRBJ2-1 TRBV15 16 NA NA TGTGCCACCAGCAGAATAGGGGATAGCGGACGGAATGAGCAGTTCTTC CATSRIGDSGRNEQFF
TRBJ2-1 TRBV9 14 NA NA TGTGCCAGCAGCGGGCGGGAAAGTACCAATGAGCAGTTCTTC CASSGRESTNEQFF
TRBJ2-7 TRBV10-2 15 NA NA TGCGCCAGCAGTGAGTCACCCCCAGGGCGTGACGAGCAGTACTTC CASSESPPGRDEQYF
TRBJ2-1 TRBV7-2 17 NA NA TGTGCCAGCAGCTTCGCCGTATTAGCGGATCTCAGGAATGAGCAGTTCTTC CASSFAVLADLRNEQFF
TRBJ2-5 TRBV5-4 15 NA once TGTGCCAGCAGCCAAATCCAGAGTGCGTGGGAGACCCAGTACTTC CASSQIQSAWETQYF
TRBJ2-3 TRBV7-9 19 TRBD2 NA TGTGCCAGCAGCTTCAGAGGGACTAGCGGGAGGTCAGACACAGATACGCAGTATTTT CASSFRGTSGRSDTDTQYF
TRBJ2-5 TRBV6-1 13 TRBD2 NA TGTGCCAGCAGCATAGCGGGGGTCGAGACCCAGTACTTC CASSIAGVETQYF
TRBJ2-7 TRBV27 15 NA NA TGTGCCAGCAGTTTAGGGCTACCTACAGCCTACGAGCAGTACTTC CASSLGLPTAYEQYF
TRBJ2-7 TRBV27 15 TRBD1 NA TGTGCCAGCAGCTCGGACAGGTTTCACTCCTACGAGCAGTACTTC CASSSDRFHSYEQYF
TRBJ2-7 TRBV5-1 15 NA NA TGCGCCAGCAGCTTGGAGCAGAACTCCCCCTACGAGCAGTACTTC CASSLEQNSPYEQYF
TRBJ2-3 TRBV6-1 12 NA NA TGTGCCAGCAGGCTATACGGAGATACGCAGTATTTT CASRLYGDTQYF
TRBJ1-1 TRBV10-1 13 NA NA TGCGCCAGCCGCAGGCAGCTCAACACTGAAGCTTTCTTT CASRRQLNTEAFF
TRBJ2-1 TRBV19 13 NA NA TGTGCCAGTAGTAGTCCCTGGTTAAATGAGCAGTTCTTC CASSSPWLNEQFF
TRBJ2-7 TRBV5-4 13 NA NA TGTGCCAGCAGCCGATCCGGGGGATACGAGCAGTACTTC CASSRSGGYEQYF
TRBJ2-5 TRBV4-1 15 TRBD2 NA TGCGCCAGCAGCCAAGCCCGGAGAGCGGGGGAGACCCAGTACTTC CASSQARRAGETQYF